This is a list of T cell receptor beta chains from one sample in a study of T cells in Graves' hyperthyroidism and ophthalmopathy. TCRdb recomputed calls from the multiplex PCR reads with MiXCR, one row per CDR3 protein. The table shows roughly 840,000 distinct CDR3 sequences, with 38% occurring only once. Sample: blood. These receptor sequences come from a man between 18 and 35 years old with Graves' hyperthyroidism. CDR3s include the opening cysteine and the closing phenylalanine or tryptophan. A D gene is named only where the DNA matches it firmly. Clone sizes are given selectively: once, few, many, or a class where the clone is expanded.

V	D	size	J	DNA	CDR3
TRBV9	TRBD2	few	TRBJ2-2	TGTGCCAGCAGCGTAGGGGGAGGGGCCACCGGGGAGCTGTTTTTT	CASSVGGGATGELFF
TRBV24-1	TRBD1	many	TRBJ1-1	TGTGCCACCAGTGATTCTCACAGGGGGGTCACTGAAGCTTTCTTT	CATSDSHRGVTEAFF
TRBV10-3	TRBD1	NA	TRBJ1-1	TGTGCCACCACAGGGGAGGGCAGGGAGTCCACTGAAGCTTTCTTT	CATTGEGRESTEAFF
TRBV7-3	NA	few	TRBJ1-1	TGTGCCAGCAGCTTAAGTTCGTGGGCTAGCACTGAAGCTTTCTTT	CASSLSSWASTEAFF
TRBV7-8	NA	many	TRBJ1-6	TGTGCCAGCAGCTTAGCGGATTTAGGCTCACCCCTCCACTTT	CASSLADLGSPLHF
TRBV20-1	TRBD1	NA	TRBJ1-4	TGCAGTGCTAACAAACAGGGGGGGAATGAAAAACTGTTTTTT	CSANKQGGNEKLFF
TRBV7-9	NA	few	TRBJ2-7	TGTGCCAGCAGCTTGAGTGGGACAATCTCCTACGAGCAGTACTTC	CASSLSGTISYEQYF
TRBV2	NA	NA	TRBJ2-7	TGCGCCAGCAGCCAAGGGACGGAGGAAGCCTACGAGCAGTACTTC	CASSQGTEEAYEQYF
TRBV20-1	NA	many	TRBJ1-1	TGCAGTGCCGAGTTGAACACTGAAGCTTTCTTT	CSAELNTEAFF
TRBV14	NA	NA	TRBJ1-1	TGTGCCAGCAGCCCAGGAGGGAATCCTGAAGCTTTCTTT	CASSPGGNPEAFF
TRBV20-1	TRBD1	few	TRBJ1-4	TGCAGTGCTAGGGAAGGACAGGGGCTGGAAAAACTGTTTTTT	CSAREGQGLEKLFF
TRBV5-1	TRBD2	many	TRBJ2-7	TGCGCCAGCAGCTTGGGGACTAGCAACGAGCAGTACTTC	CASSLGTSNEQYF
TRBV5-8	NA	NA	TRBJ1-3	TGCGCCAGCAGCCTCCAGCCAGGTGCAGGAAACACCATATATTTT	CASSLQPGAGNTIYF
TRBV19	NA	NA	TRBJ1-5	TGTGCCAGTAGTAACCCCGCCAGCTCCAGCAATCAGCCCCAGCATTTT	CASSNPASSSNQPQHF
TRBV29-1	NA	many	TRBJ1-4	TGCAGCGTTGAAGCTCAGAATGAAAAACTGTTTTTT	CSVEAQNEKLFF
TRBV5-1	NA	few	TRBJ2-5	TGCGCCAGCAACGCACCTGGGCTCCAAGAGACCCAGTACTTC	CASNAPGLQETQYF
TRBV12-3/TRBV12-4	NA	few	TRBJ1-2	TGTGCCAGCAGGGGGTCAGGTCCCCATGGCTACACCTTC	CASRGSGPHGYTF
TRBV5-1	NA	NA	TRBJ1-1	TGCGCCAGCAGCTTGTGGCATAAGAACACTGAAGCTTTCTTT	CASSLWHKNTEAFF
TRBV5-4	NA	NA	TRBJ2-7	TGCGCCAGCAGCCGGAATCCCGAGGGCTACGAGCAGTACTTC	CASSRNPEGYEQYF
TRBV5-4	NA	NA	TRBJ1-5	TGTGCCCCCCCGGGGAGGTGCAATCAGCCCCAGCATTTT	CAPPGRCNQPQHF
TRBV11-3	TRBD1	NA	TRBJ1-2	TGTGCCAGCAGCTTTGGGACAGGGGGCGGTGGCTACACCTTC	CASSFGTGGGGYTF
TRBV7-2	NA	NA	TRBJ2-7	TGTGCCAGCAGCACAGGGACCGCCTACGGGCAGTACTTC	CASSTGTAYGQYF
TRBV29-1	NA	NA	TRBJ2-1	TGCAGCGTTGGCGGCGGGACTTACAATGAGCAGTTCTTC	CSVGGGTYNEQFF
TRBV5-1	NA	NA	TRBJ2-7	TGCGCCAGCAGCTTGGAGGAGGGAATGCAAATCTACGAGCAGTACTTC	CASSLEEGMQIYEQYF
TRBV9	TRBD1	NA	TRBJ2-7	TGTGCCAGCAGCCCAGTAGGGACAGGGGGCCACGAGCAGTACTTC	CASSPVGTGGHEQYF
TRBV29-1	TRBD2	many	TRBJ2-7	TGCAGCGTTGAAAGCGGGATCTACGAGCAGTACTTC	CSVESGIYEQYF
TRBV29-1	NA	many	TRBJ2-3	TGCAGCGTTGGTTCCGGGGGCCCCACAGATACGCAGTATTTT	CSVGSGGPTDTQYF
TRBV29-1	NA	NA	TRBJ2-3	TGCAGCGTTGAACCGTTAACAGATACGCAGTATTTT	CSVEPLTDTQYF
TRBV5-1	NA	NA	TRBJ1-1	TGCGCCAGCAGCCTGCCGGGCTACAGGGAAAGTGCTGAAGCTTTCTTT	CASSLPGYRESAEAFF
TRBV7-6	NA	many	TRBJ2-7	TGTGCCAGCAGCCCTAGGGGGAGCGAGCAGTACTTC	CASSPRGSEQYF
TRBV7-2	NA	once	TRBJ1-1	TGTGCCAGCAGCCACGCCGGGGGGAGGGGCTCCGGTGAAGCTTTCTTT	CASSHAGGRGSGEAFF
TRBV5-4	NA	few	TRBJ1-1	TGTGCCAGCAGCTTGAGCGGAGGGTTGGGCACTGAAGCTTTCTTT	CASSLSGGLGTEAFF